This T cell receptor beta chain emerged from a study of technical replicates of blood from a handful of donors. The CDR3 runs 16 residues. The germline gives CDR1 SGDLS, CDR2 YYNGEE. The ends lost 3 bases at V and 1 base at J; junction bases unmatched: 4. Here immunoSEQ multiplex PCR was the method, and the copy in TCRdb shows in-frame clones only, minus some. The table lists roughly 79,000 clones, 96% of them singletons. The sequence was collected from a human donor in good health. V is TRBV9 and J is TRBJ1-5; TRBD1 agrees at 10 bases. The sequenced material came from T cells isolated from PBMCs. This CDR3 is CASSAGQGESNQPQHF. Here the CDR3 DNA reads TGTGCCAGCAGCGCCGGACAGGGGGAGAGCAATCAGCCCCAGCATTTT. Filled out from reference TRBV9 and TRBJ1-5, the complete variable domain reads DSGVTQTPKHLITATGQRVTLRCSPRSGDLSVYWYQQSLDQGLQFLIQYYNGEERAKGNILERFSAQQFPDLHSELNLSSLELGDSALYFCASSAGQGESNQPQHFGDGTRLSIL.